Here is one TCR beta chain with its context. Its target is not known. These data originate in a study of vaccination effects on CD4 cells after COVID-19. As for the study in general: The vaccine given was either BNT162b2 or mRNA-1273, in two doses.

Sequencing in the ViraFEST assay came after antigen-specific CD4+ T cells had been expanded with viral peptide pools, which were used to stimulate PBMC. Researchers isolated CD4+ T cells once approximately eleven days of culture had elapsed. Nucleocapsid antibodies were negative in the vaccine recipients, who had never had SARS-CoV-2 infection. Germline V lookup: CDR1 MNHNY, CDR2 SVGAGI (reference sequence). The CDR3 length is 13 residues. V lost 2 bases to trimming and J lost 11 bases, with 15 bases between them. Clones were sequenced by immunoSEQ multiplex PCR, and TCRdb holds only the in-frame ones, with some missing. This table holds roughly 35,000 clones, around 66% found once.

V usage is TRBV6-6 and J usage is TRBJ1-1; a possible D gene is TRBD1 (6 bases). This TCR was sampled from a human donor who received a COVID-19 vaccine. This sample comprised CD4+ T cells from PBMCs cultured with HCoV-OC43 spike peptides, obtained before COVID-19 vaccination. As to subset: HCoV-OC43 spike overlapping peptide pool stimulation. The CDR3 loop reads CASSYMDSQRAFF. CDR3 in DNA: TGTGCCAGCAGTTACATGGACAGCCAGAGGGCTTTCTTT.